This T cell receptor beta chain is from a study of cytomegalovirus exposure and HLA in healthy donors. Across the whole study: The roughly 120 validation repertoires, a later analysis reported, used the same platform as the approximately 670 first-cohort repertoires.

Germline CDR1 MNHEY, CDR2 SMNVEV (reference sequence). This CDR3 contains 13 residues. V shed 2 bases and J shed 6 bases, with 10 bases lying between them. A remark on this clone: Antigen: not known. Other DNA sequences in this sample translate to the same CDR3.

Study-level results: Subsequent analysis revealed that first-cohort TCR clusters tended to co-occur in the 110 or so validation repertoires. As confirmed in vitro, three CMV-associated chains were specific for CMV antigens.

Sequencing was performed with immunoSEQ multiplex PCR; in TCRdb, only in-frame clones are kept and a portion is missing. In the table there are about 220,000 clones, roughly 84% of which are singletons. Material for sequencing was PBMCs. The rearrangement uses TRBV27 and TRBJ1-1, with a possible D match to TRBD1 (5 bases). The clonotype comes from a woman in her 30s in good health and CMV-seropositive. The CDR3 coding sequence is TGTGCCAGCAGTTTAGGGCGGGGGGCTGAAGCTTTCTTT. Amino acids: CASSLGRGAEAFF.